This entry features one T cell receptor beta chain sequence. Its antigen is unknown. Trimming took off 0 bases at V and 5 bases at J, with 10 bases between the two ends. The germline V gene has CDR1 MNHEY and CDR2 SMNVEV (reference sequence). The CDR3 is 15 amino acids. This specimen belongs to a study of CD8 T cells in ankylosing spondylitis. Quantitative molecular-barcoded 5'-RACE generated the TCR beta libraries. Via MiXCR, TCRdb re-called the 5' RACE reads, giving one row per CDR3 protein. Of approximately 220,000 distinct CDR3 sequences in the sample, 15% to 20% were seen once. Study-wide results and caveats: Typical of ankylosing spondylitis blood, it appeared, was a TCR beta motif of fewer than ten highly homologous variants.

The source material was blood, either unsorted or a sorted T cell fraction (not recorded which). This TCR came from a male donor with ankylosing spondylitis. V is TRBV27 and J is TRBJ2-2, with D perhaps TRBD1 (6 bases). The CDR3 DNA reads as TGTGCCAGCAGTTTATCGGCAGGGGCGACCGGGGAGCTGTTTTTT. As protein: CASSLSAGATGELFF.